The 32 T cell receptor beta chains below were found in one sample sequenced in a study of cytomegalovirus exposure and HLA in healthy donors (dated by TCRdb to about 2017). Library creation used the immunoSEQ multiplex PCR assay. A mixture of 60 forward primers for TCR Vbeta segments and 13 reverse primers for TCR Jbeta segments was used in the multiplex PCR. Entries here come from immuneACCESS through TCRdb and include only in-frame sequences with V and J called. Some clones fail to appear in such tables; in the studies checked, an unresolved V gene covers under half of the shortfall, and the cause of the remainder is unknown. Here the sample has around 99,000 clones; roughly 80% occur a single time. Roughly 3% of the sample lies in the top ten. Material for sequencing was PBMCs. The receptors here all came from a man aged 35 to 55 in good health and CMV-seronegative.

Points on this clone: Relative to the germline gene, one junction end is altered; a read error may explain this. This rearrangement joins TRBV10-1 to TRBJ2-1, with no clear D. Looked up from germline, CDR1 is WNHNN and CDR2 is SYGVQD (reference sequence). This CDR3 comprises 14 residues. CDR3 region: CASSLQPAYDEQFF. The CDR3 DNA is TGCGCTAGCAGTCTACAGCCGGCATACGATGAGCAGTTCTTC.

This sequence joins TRBV28 and TRBJ2-7, with no clear D. Trimming stripped 1 base from V and 9 bases from J, with 10 bases between. This CDR3 is built from 12 residues. CDR1 is MDHEN, CDR2 SYDVKM, per germline. CDR3 in DNA: TGTGCCAGCAGTTTATCCGGGTCCGTGCAGTACTTC. It yields the protein CASSLSGSVQYF.

This chain uses TRBV18 with TRBJ1-1, with TRBD1 matching 7 bases. Germline V gene sequence: CDR1 KGHSH, CDR2 LQKENI. With V trimmed by 3 bases and J by 0 bases, 1 base remained unmatched. The CDR3 totals 14 residues. The CDR3 bases are TGTGCCAGCTCACCGGGACAGTTGAACACTGAAGCTTTCTTT. Its protein is CASSPGQLNTEAFF. Together with reference TRBV18 and TRBJ1-1, the CDR3 gives the full variable domain: NAGVMQNPRHLVRRRGQEARLRCSPMKGHSHVYWYRQLPEEGLKFMVYLQKENIIDESGMPKERFSAEFPKEGPSILRIQQVVRGDSAAYFCASSPGQLNTEAFFGQGTRLTVV.

There are a few counts of this clone. The chain combines TRBV4-1 with TRBJ2-5; perhaps TRBD1 as D (5 bases). Deletions cut 1 base from V and 2 bases from J, with 8 bases between. This CDR3 has 14 residues. Germline-derived CDR1 and CDR2 are MGHRA and YSYEKL. CDR3 amino acids: CASSQGGPQETQYF. As DNA, the CDR3 is TGCGCCAGCAGCCAAGGGGGCCCTCAAGAGACCCAGTACTTC.

The gene calls are TRBV11-2 and TRBJ2-6; no definite D call. The CDR3 spans 15 residues. Germline V gene sequence: CDR1 SGHAT, CDR2 FQNNGV. The V gene lost 4 bases and the J gene lost 4 bases, with 11 bases spanning the gap. CDR3 coding DNA: TGTGCCAGCAGCTCCCATGCTACCGGGGCCAACGTCCTGACTTTC. This gives the protein CASSSHATGANVLTF.

This chain joins TRBV19 and TRBJ2-5; possibly TRBD2 for D (6 bases). Germline assignment: CDR1 LNHDA and CDR2 SQIVND (reference sequence). CDR3 length: 14 residues. Trimming took off 4 bases at V and 1 base at J, with 10 bases between the two ends. The CDR3 here is CASSNRDFQETQYF. The DNA of the CDR3 is TGTGCCAGTAGTAACCGGGACTTCCAAGAGACCCAGTACTTC.

J is TRBJ2-2 and V is TRBV7-9; D is unresolved. Between the trimmed V and J ends, which lost 6 bases and 8 bases, there was a span of 19 bases. The CDR3 runs 15 residues. From germline, CDR1 is SEHNR and CDR2 FQNEAQ (reference sequence). The CDR3 loop is CASSTYDRVTGELFF. The CDR3 DNA sequence: TGTGCCAGCAGTACCTACGACCGGGTAACGGGGGAGCTGTTTTTT. The full variable domain, with the rest looked up from reference TRBV7-9 and TRBJ2-2, is DTGVSQNPRHKITKRGQNVTFRCDPISEHNRLYWYRQTLGQGPEFLTYFQNEAQLEKSRLLSDRFSAERPKGSFSTLEIQRTEQGDSAMYLCASSTYDRVTGELFFGEGSRLTVL.

The V gene is TRBV9, the J gene TRBJ2-4; D is possibly TRBD1 (7 bases). The V end was cut by 0 bases, the J end by 3 bases, with 16 bases between. This CDR3 contains 17 residues. Germline V CDR1 and CDR2: SGDLS, YYNGEE. The CDR3 nucleotides read TGTGCCAGCAGCGTAGACCCCCAGGGGGGCGTCAAAAACATTCAGTACTTC. Translated, it gives CASSVDPQGGVKNIQYF.

This clone occurred once. The genes are TRBV29-1 and TRBJ1-2, with 12 bases matching TRBD1. Germline CDR1 SQVTM, CDR2 ANQGSEA. The CDR3 runs 14 residues. The V and J ends lost 7 bases and 4 bases, in that order; junction bases with no gene match: 7. CDR3 nucleotides: TGCAGCGCCGGCGGGACAGGGGGCTTCTATGGCTACACCTTC. This translates into CSAGGTGGFYGYTF.

This rearrangement joins TRBV5-6 to TRBJ2-7, with TRBD1 matching over 7 bases. CDR3 length equals 14 residues. The J segment lost 5 bases and the V segment lost 3 bases, leaving 8 bases of the junction unmatched. Germline V gives CDR1 SGHDT, CDR2 YYEEEE. CDR3: CASSSRHRGHEQYF. The DNA for the CDR3 is TGTGCCAGCAGCTCCCGCCACAGGGGCCACGAGCAGTACTTC.

There are a few counts of this clone. The gene calls are TRBV19 and TRBJ1-5, with TRBD1 as a possible D gene (5 bases). This CDR3 has 14 residues. The germline V gene has CDR1 LNHDA and CDR2 SQIVND (reference sequence). The ends were cut back, 4 bases at V and 3 bases at J, with 10 bases in the middle. The CDR3 DNA follows: TGTGCCAGTAGTAACAGGCCGAACAATCAGCCCCAGCATTTT. Amino acid sequence: CASSNRPNNQPQHF.

This chain connects TRBV5-6 to TRBJ2-1; TRBD1 is a possible D gene (5 bases). Between the trimmed V and J ends, which lost 1 base and 0 bases, there was a span of 11 bases. Germline V gene data show CDR1 as SGHDT and CDR2 as YYEEEE. There are 16 residues in the CDR3. This chain's CDR3 is CASSLRLTASYNEQFF. In DNA, the CDR3 is TGTGCCAGCAGCTTGCGGTTGACAGCCTCCTACAATGAGCAGTTCTTC. Full variable domain (missing parts from reference TRBV5-6 and TRBJ2-1): DAGVTQSPTHLIKTRGQQVTLRCSPKSGHDTVSWYQQALGQGPQFIFQYYEEEERQRGNFPDRFSGHQFPNYSSELNVNALLLGDSALYLCASSLRLTASYNEQFFGPGTRLTVL.

The chain recombines TRBV7-2 with TRBJ2-2, with a tentative D call TRBD2 (7 bases). The CDR3 totals 15 residues. V lost 0 bases to trimming and J lost 8 bases, with 13 bases between them. CDR1 and CDR2 (germline): SGHTA, FQGNSA. This CDR3 reads CASSLAGGPVGELFF. CDR3 coding DNA: TGTGCCAGCAGCTTAGCGGGGGGGCCGGTTGGGGAGCTGTTTTTT.

CDR3 protein: CAWSVATRLSDTQYF. The CDR3 coding sequence is TGTGCCTGGAGTGTTGCGACTAGATTATCAGATACGCAGTATTTT. The J gene is TRBJ2-3, the V gene TRBV30; D may be TRBD2 (6 bases). The germline V and J ends were trimmed by 0 bases and 4 bases, with 14 bases remaining between them. Per germline, CDR1 GTSNPN and CDR2 SVGIG (reference sequence). The CDR3 totals 15 residues.

The rearrangement links TRBV29-1 to TRBJ2-1; TRBD2 might be the D (7 bases). The length of the CDR3 is 13 residues. From germline, CDR1 is SQVTM and CDR2 ANQGSEA. Trimming pared 5 bases from V and 8 bases from J, leaving 16 bases between. CDR3 amino acids: CSVWGGGVDEQFF. The CDR3 coding sequence is TGCAGCGTTTGGGGGGGCGGGGTCGATGAGCAGTTCTTC.

The sample holds one count of this clone. This chain uses TRBV6-5 with TRBJ1-2; D remains ambiguous. V dropped 5 bases and J dropped 0 bases, with 10 bases sitting between them. This CDR3 has 14 amino acids. CDR1 and CDR2 (germline): MNHEY, SVGAGI. The CDR3 DNA reads TGTGCCAGCAGTCCCTCCTTTGCTAACTATGGCTACACCTTC. Translating it yields CASSPSFANYGYTF.

This clone has only a few counts. The gene calls are TRBV6-5 and TRBJ2-1, with D tentatively TRBD2 (6 bases). The CDR3 is 16 amino acids. From germline, CDR1 is MNHEY and CDR2 SVGAGI. With 0 bases removed from V and 2 bases from J, the gap between germline ends came to 11 bases. CDR3 protein: CASSYSLLAAYNEQFF. The CDR3 DNA follows: TGTGCCAGCAGTTACTCGTTGTTAGCGGCCTACAATGAGCAGTTCTTC.

Only a few counts were recorded for this clone. The V and J genes are TRBV10-2 and TRBJ1-3; TRBD1 agrees at 8 bases. The CDR3 loop spans 14 amino acids. The V gene's germline CDR1 is WSHSY and CDR2 SAAADI. V shed 3 bases, J shed 4 bases, and the junction held 2 bases outside the gene matches. As DNA, the CDR3 is TGCGCCAGCAGTGATGGACAGGGAGGAAACACCATATATTTT. Its protein product is CASSDGQGGNTIYF.

V is TRBV5-6 and J is TRBJ2-7; D may be TRBD2 (6 bases). Germline V gene data show CDR1 as SGHDT and CDR2 as YYEEEE. The germline V and J ends were trimmed by 4 bases and 4 bases, with 9 bases remaining between them. This CDR3 contains 12 residues. The CDR3 DNA reads as TGTGCCAGCAGCAGGCTAGCGTACGAGCAGTACTTC. Amino acid sequence: CASSRLAYEQYF.

The V gene is TRBV6-1, the J gene TRBJ1-1; 7 positions match TRBD1. CDR1 is MNHNS, CDR2 SASEGT, per germline. The CDR3 is 14 residues long. V was pared by 7 bases and J by 1 base, with 6 bases of the junction left unmatched. For the CDR3, the DNA is TGTGCCAGCACCACAGGGGATCAGAACACTGAAGCTTTCTTT. Encoded protein: CASTTGDQNTEAFF.

V gene TRBV7-8 combines with J gene TRBJ1-1, with 7 bases fitting TRBD1. J gave up 5 bases and V 1 base, and 7 bases lay outside the gene matches. CDR1 and CDR2 (germline): SGHVS, FQNEAQ. The length of the CDR3 is 15 residues. The CDR3 loop reads CASSLVTGLVTEAFF. As DNA, the CDR3 is TGTGCCAGCAGCTTAGTGACAGGGTTAGTGACTGAAGCTTTCTTT.

This clone was detected only once. The chain is built from TRBV30 and TRBJ2-7; tentatively, D is TRBD2 (5 bases). Germline-derived CDR1 and CDR2 are GTSNPN and SVGIG (reference sequence). CDR3 size: 13 residues. V was cut by 3 bases and J by 0 bases, with 9 bases left in between. This CDR3 is CAWSRRSSYEQYF. CDR3 in DNA: TGTGCCTGGAGCAGGAGGAGCTCCTACGAGCAGTACTTC. Full variable domain (missing parts from reference TRBV30 and TRBJ2-7): SQTIHQWPATLVQPVGSPLSLECTVEGTSNPNLYWYRQAAGRGLQLLFYSVGIGQISSEVPQNLSASRPQDRQFILSSKKLLLSDSGFYLCAWSRRSSYEQYFGPGTRLTVT.

J is TRBJ1-2 and V is TRBV2; TRBD1 aligns across 7 bases. The CDR3 runs 14 residues. The J segment lost 3 bases and the V segment lost 3 bases, leaving 4 bases of the junction unmatched. Germline CDR1 SNHLY, CDR2 FYNNEI. The CDR3 sequence: CASSEHRGDYGYTF. Here the CDR3 DNA reads TGTGCCAGCAGTGAGCACAGGGGCGACTATGGCTACACCTTC.

The genes are TRBV7-8 and TRBJ2-3; 8 bases fit TRBD2. Unmatched junction bases numbered 3, after V lost 5 bases and J lost 2 bases. The CDR3 runs to 14 residues. Germline-derived CDR1 and CDR2 are SGHVS and FQNEAQ. CDR3 coding DNA: TGTGCCAGCAGCCACGGGGGGGCCACAGATACGCAGTATTTT. The encoded protein is CASSHGGATDTQYF.

This chain links TRBV9 with TRBJ2-7; D uncertain. CDR1 SGDLS and CDR2 YYNGEE come from the germline V gene. The CDR3 consists of 14 residues. The V end lost 0 bases, the J end lost 4 bases, and 11 bases lay between the germline ends. CDR3 coding DNA: TGTGCCAGCAGCGTAGACAGTAGTTTGTACGAGCAGTACTTC. Residues: CASSVDSSLYEQYF.

V gene TRBV7-3 combines with J gene TRBJ2-1, with TRBD2 identical over 10 bases. CDR1 SGHTA and CDR2 FQGTGA come from the germline V gene. With V trimmed by 4 bases and J by 2 bases, 2 bases remained unmatched. The CDR3 runs to 15 residues. CDR3 protein: CASSSTSGAYNEQFF. The CDR3 region has the DNA TGTGCCAGCAGCTCAACTAGCGGGGCCTACAATGAGCAGTTCTTC.

The chain recombines TRBV18 with TRBJ2-2; possible D gene TRBD1, 6 bases. Germline V gives CDR1 KGHSH, CDR2 LQKENI. The length of the CDR3 is 15 residues. Between the trimmed V and J ends, which lost 4 bases and 5 bases, there was a span of 14 bases. This CDR3 is CASSQRDILTGELFF. The CDR3 DNA follows: TGTGCCAGCTCACAACGGGACATTTTGACCGGGGAGCTGTTTTTT.

This clone was observed a handful of times. The chain uses TRBV11-3 and TRBJ2-5; a weak D match, TRBD1 (8 bases). The J call may be faulty, since TRBJ2-7 better matches the DNA end. CDR1 SGHNT and CDR2 YENEEA come from the germline V gene. CDR3 length: 14 amino acids. In DNA form, the CDR3 reads TGTGCCAGCAGCACAGGGGGGGAAGACTACGAGCAGTACTTC. This codes for CASSTGGEDYEQYF.

The chain uses TRBV6-1 and TRBJ1-6, with D perhaps matching TRBD1 (5 bases). The V and J ends lost 8 bases and 5 bases respectively, with 13 bases between them. Per the germline V gene, CDR1 is MNHNS and CDR2 is SASEGT. CDR3 length equals 14 residues. The CDR3 nucleotides are TGTGCCAGCCGGCGGGGGGTCGATAATTCACCCCTCCACTTT. The encoded protein is CASRRGVDNSPLHF.

The chain has TRBV27 and TRBJ1-1; 7 positions agree with TRBD1. The CDR3 totals 14 residues. Germline V gene sequence: CDR1 MNHEY, CDR2 SMNVEV (reference sequence). The J segment lost 8 bases and the V segment lost 8 bases, leaving 14 bases of the junction unmatched. The CDR3 nucleotides are TGTGCCAGCCGACAGGGACATCTTTATGAGGAAGCTTTCTTT. Its protein product is CASRQGHLYEEAFF.

The chain couples TRBV28 to TRBJ2-7, with 7 bases matching TRBD1. The CDR3 is 14 amino acids. Germline CDR1 MDHEN, CDR2 SYDVKM. V lost 3 bases, J lost 7 bases, and 9 bases stayed unmatched. The CDR3 sequence: CASSFLDRQVEQYF. In DNA, the CDR3 is TGTGCCAGCAGTTTCTTGGACAGGCAGGTAGAGCAGTACTTC. Looking up the rest from reference TRBV28 and TRBJ2-7 gives the full variable domain: DVKVTQSSRYLVKRTGEKVFLECVQDMDHENMFWYRQDPGLGLRLIYFSYDVKMKEKGDIPEGYSVSREKKERFSLILESASTNQTSMYLCASSFLDRQVEQYFGPGTRLTVT.

This chain uses TRBV11-3 with TRBJ2-7; D gene uncertain. The CDR3 loop spans 13 amino acids. V was clipped by 1 base and J by 4 bases, with 8 bases between them. Germline V lookup: CDR1 SGHNT, CDR2 YENEEA. The DNA for the CDR3 is TGTGCCAGCAGCTTAGGAGCCAGGTACGAGCAGTACTTC. It translates to CASSLGARYEQYF.